Each of the 19 T cell receptor beta chains below was sequenced from the same sample in a study of response to subunit inactivated influenza vaccine. In TCRdb, the RT-PCR reads were re-called with MiXCR into one record per CDR3 protein. The table lists more than 700,000 distinct CDR3 sequences, roughly 20% of them singletons. The input for sequencing was PBMCs from blood, taken more than 4 days after vaccination. These receptors all stem from a man aged 50-60 years who received an inactivated influenza vaccine.

This chain links TRBV29-1 with TRBJ2-1, with D possibly matching TRBD2 (5 bases). V lost 6 bases and J lost 4, with 10 bases in between. The length of the CDR3 is 12 residues. Germline V CDR1 and CDR2: SQVTM, ANQGSEA. The CDR3 protein is CSVLPGYNEQFF. CDR3 nucleotide sequence: TGCAGCGTCCTCCCGGGGTACAATGAGCAGTTCTTC.

This chain joins TRBV4-1 and TRBJ2-7, with TRBD1 identical over 8 bases. Germline values: CDR1 MGHRA, CDR2 YSYEKL. Trimming cost V 3 bases and J 3 bases; bases outside gene matches: 7. CDR3 length equals 15 residues. The DNA for the CDR3 is TGCGCCAGCAGCCAGAGGGCCGGACAGGGCTACGAGCAGTACTTC. Its translation is CASSQRAGQGYEQYF.

The chain uses TRBV3-1 and TRBJ1-5; 9 positions agree with TRBD1. Germline assignment: CDR1 LGHDT and CDR2 YNNKEL (reference sequence). CDR3 length: 15 amino acids. After removal of 4 bases from V and 6 bases from J, the junction contained 7 bases not matched to a gene. CDR3 amino acids: CASSLTGQGGQPQHF. DNA for the CDR3: TGTGCCAGCAGCCTAACGGGACAGGGTGGTCAGCCCCAGCATTTT.

This clonotype has a handful of counts. The rearrangement uses TRBV20-1 and TRBJ1-5; the match to TRBD1 covers 9 bases. After removal of 4 bases from V and 0 bases from J, the junction contained 10 bases not matched to a gene. The germline V gene has CDR1 DFQATT and CDR2 SNEGSKA (reference sequence). The CDR3 length is 17 residues. The CDR3 nucleotides are TGCAGTGCTAATACAGGGACAGGGTTGTATAGCAATCAGCCCCAGCATTTT. This gives the protein CSANTGTGLYSNQPQHF.

The V call is TRBV5-4, the J call TRBJ2-1, with D perhaps being TRBD1 or TRBD2 (5 bases each). Germline V gene lookup returns CDR1 SGHNT and CDR2 YYREEE (reference sequence). Trimming removed 4 bases from V and 4 bases from J, with 12 bases in between. CDR3 length equals 14 residues. CDR3 DNA: TGTGCCAGCAGCCCGGGACGCATATACAATGAGCAGTTCTTC. Translation: CASSPGRIYNEQFF.

The genes are TRBV5-6 and TRBJ2-1; 13 bases agree with TRBD2. This CDR3 has 12 amino acids. V was clipped by 4 bases and J by 15 bases; unmatched bases: 4. From germline, CDR1 is SGHDT and CDR2 YYEEEE. The CDR3 loop reads CASSPGLAGVFF. The CDR3 DNA reads TGTGCCAGCAGCCCAGGACTAGCGGGAGTGTTCTTC. The full variable domain, rest sourced from reference TRBV5-6 and TRBJ2-1, is DAGVTQSPTHLIKTRGQQVTLRCSPKSGHDTVSWYQQALGQGPQFIFQYYEEEERQRGNFPDRFSGHQFPNYSSELNVNALLLGDSALYLCASSPGLAGVFFGPGTRLTVL.

This sequence joins TRBV12-3 or TRBV12-4 and TRBJ1-1; no firm D call. The CDR3 loop spans 13 amino acids. V was pared by 2 bases and J by 8 bases, with 12 bases between. In nucleotides, the CDR3 is TGTGCCAGCAGTTTATTAGAGGGTACAGAAGCTTTCTTT. Translation: CASSLLEGTEAFF.

This clonotype showed up just a few times. J is TRBJ2-7 and V is TRBV7-2; D gene uncertain. This CDR3 is 13 amino acids long. V lost 6 bases, J lost 2 bases, and 11 bases lay in between. Germline loops: CDR1 SGHTA, CDR2 FQGNSA. The CDR3 DNA reads TGTGCCAGCAGTACGACCGCTACCTACGAGCAGTACTTC. This encodes CASSTTATYEQYF. Together with reference TRBV7-2 and TRBJ2-7, the CDR3 gives the full variable domain: GAGVSQSPSNKVTEKGKDVELRCDPISGHTALYWYRQSLGQGLEFLIYFQGNSAPDKSGLPSDRFSAERTGGSVSTLTIQRTQQEDSAVYLCASSTTATYEQYFGPGTRLTVT.

A few counts support this clonotype. The V and J genes are TRBV4-3 and TRBJ2-3; D may match TRBD1 or TRBD2 (5 bases each). The CDR3 contains 19 residues. The germline V and J ends were trimmed by 1 base and 4 bases, with 24 bases remaining between them. Germline CDR1 reads LGHNA; CDR2 reads YSLEER. CDR3 protein: CASSQVGIRGAGRADTQYF. The CDR3 DNA is TGCGCCAGCAGCCAAGTTGGGATCCGAGGGGCGGGTCGCGCAGATACGCAGTATTTT.

The gene calls are TRBV10-3 and TRBJ1-2; 11 bases fit TRBD1. CDR3 length equals 15 residues. V was pared by 7 bases and J by 1 base, with 5 bases of the junction left unmatched. The V gene's germline CDR1 is ENHRY and CDR2 SYGVKD. The CDR3 nucleotides read TGTGCCATCACAAGGGGGACAGGGGGTAACTATGGCTACACCTTC. It translates to CAITRGTGGNYGYTF.

The chain carries TRBV6-5 and TRBJ2-2, with D perhaps matching TRBD1 or TRBD2 (5 bases each). The CDR3 has 17 residues. The germline gives CDR1 MNHEY, CDR2 SVGAGI. The ends were cut back, 2 bases at V and 0 bases at J, with 13 bases in the middle. The CDR3 region is CASSYAGTIANTGELFF. Written as DNA, the CDR3 is TGTGCCAGCAGTTACGCCGGGACGATAGCGAACACCGGGGAGCTGTTTTTT.

This clonotype showed up just a few times. The J gene is TRBJ2-7, the V gene TRBV10-3; the D is unclear. Per the germline V gene, CDR1 is ENHRY and CDR2 is SYGVKD. The CDR3 covers 14 residues. The V end was cut by 10 bases, the J end by 0 bases, with 16 bases between. The CDR3 region is CATSPISSSYEQYF. CDR3 nucleotide sequence: TGTGCCACCTCTCCCATTTCAAGCTCCTACGAGCAGTACTTC.

This clonotype turned up a few times. This chain connects TRBV29-1 to TRBJ2-5, with D possibly matching TRBD1 (6 bases). Germline values: CDR1 SQVTM, CDR2 ANQGSEA. The germline V and J ends were trimmed by 4 bases and 0 bases, with 12 bases remaining between them. This CDR3 is 14 amino acids long. The CDR3 sequence is CSVAVQGNQETQYF. CDR3 bases: TGCAGCGTTGCGGTACAGGGCAACCAAGAGACCCAGTACTTC. The full variable domain, in which reference TRBV29-1 and TRBJ2-5 provide the parts outside the CDR3, is SAVISQKPSRDICQRGTSLTIQCQVDSQVTMMFWYRQQPGQSLTLIATANQGSEATYESGFVIDKFPISRPNLTFSTLTVSNMSPEDSSIYLCSVAVQGNQETQYFGPGTRLLVL.

This clonotype has only a few counts. The chain links TRBV11-2 to TRBJ2-7, with D perhaps matching TRBD1 or TRBD2 (9 bases each). Trimming shortened V by 4 bases and J by 0 bases, and 28 bases separated the two germline ends. Germline lookup yields CDR1 SGHAT and CDR2 FQNNGV. This CDR3 has 20 amino acids. For the CDR3, the DNA is TGTGCCAGCAGCTCACAGCGGGGGGACAGGGCGTATGACTCCTCCTACGAGCAGTACTTC. As protein: CASSSQRGDRAYDSSYEQYF.

This chain links TRBV18 with TRBJ2-7, with 14 bases identical to TRBD2. V lost 3 bases and J lost 0; bases outside the gene matches: 7. CDR1 is KGHSH, CDR2 LQKENI, per germline. The CDR3 contains 18 residues. This CDR3 reads CASSPRPGTSGSSYEQYF. DNA for the CDR3: TGTGCCAGCTCACCGCGTCCCGGGACTAGCGGGAGCTCCTACGAGCAGTACTTC. The variable domain in full, with the rest retrieved from reference TRBV18 and TRBJ2-7, is NAGVMQNPRHLVRRRGQEARLRCSPMKGHSHVYWYRQLPEEGLKFMVYLQKENIIDESGMPKERFSAEFPKEGPSILRIQQVVRGDSAAYFCASSPRPGTSGSSYEQYFGPGTRLTVT.

The gene calls are TRBV15 and TRBJ2-4, with 7 bases lining up with TRBD2. The ends lost 1 base at V and 8 bases at J; junction bases unmatched: 8. There are 15 residues in the CDR3. Germline V gives CDR1 LNHNV, CDR2 YYDKDF (reference sequence). The CDR3 sequence: CATSRAGGQKDIQYF. The CDR3 nucleotides read TGTGCCACCAGCAGAGCGGGGGGTCAAAAGGACATTCAGTACTTC.

The chain joins TRBV10-3 to TRBJ2-7, with TRBD1 identical over 10 bases. The J segment lost 3 bases and the V segment lost 6 bases, leaving 8 bases of the junction unmatched. The V gene's germline CDR1 is ENHRY and CDR2 SYGVKD. This CDR3 region has 15 residues. The CDR3 is CAISMGQGSIYEQYF. The CDR3 coding sequence is TGTGCCATCAGCATGGGACAGGGGAGCATCTACGAGCAGTACTTC.

The rearrangement uses TRBV20-1 and TRBJ1-1; D gene ambiguous. This CDR3 spans 11 amino acids. Looked up from germline, CDR1 is DFQATT and CDR2 is SNEGSKA (reference sequence). V was trimmed by 7 bases and J by 5 bases, leaving 11 bases between them. CDR3 sequence: CSGDYATEAFF. The CDR3 region has the DNA TGCAGTGGGGATTATGCTACTGAAGCTTTCTTT.

The chain employs TRBV14 and TRBJ2-4; weak D call: TRBD1 (6 bases). From germline, CDR1 is SGHDN and CDR2 FVKESK. The CDR3 covers 15 residues. The germline V and J ends were trimmed by 4 bases and 7 bases, with 17 bases remaining between them. CDR3 amino acids: CASSPVGASVNIQYF. CDR3 DNA sequence: TGTGCCAGCAGCCCAGTGGGGGCCTCTGTGAACATTCAGTACTTC.